The 25 T cell receptor beta chains below all came from one sample that was sequenced in a study of shared clonotypes between healthy human individuals. The assay was immunoSEQ multiplex PCR, and TCRdb's table has in-frame clones only and misses some. The table lists 2.3 million or so clones, roughly 93% of them singletons. Sequenced material: naive CD4+ T cells from PBMCs. Regarding subset: CD45RA+ positively selected. These receptors were collected from a man aged 18 to 29 in good health. Some clones in this sample may be carry-over from other donors' samples.

For the CDR3, the DNA is TGTGCCAGTAGTCCGAGACAGGGAACCCAGTACTTC. Translation gives CASSPRQGTQYF. This chain links TRBV19 with TRBJ2-5; 7 bases are a match to TRBD1. V was clipped by 5 bases and J by 8 bases; unmatched bases: 5. Germline V gives CDR1 LNHDA, CDR2 SQIVND (reference sequence). The CDR3 length is 12 residues.

The chain is built from TRBV4-1 and TRBJ1-3; no clear D. Germline CDR1 and CDR2: MGHRA and YSYEKL. V lost 0 bases to trimming and J lost 4 bases, with 4 bases between them. The CDR3 is made up of 13 amino acids. The CDR3 nucleotides are TGCGCCAGCAGCCAAGAGGGAGGAAACACCATATATTTT. This translates into CASSQEGGNTIYF.

The V gene is TRBV2, the J gene TRBJ1-1; D remains unclear. CDR3 size: 12 residues. Germline CDR1 reads SNHLY; CDR2 reads FYNNEI. V shed 10 bases and J shed 11 bases, with 20 bases lying between them. The chain's CDR3 is CATNNEGEGAFF. As DNA, the CDR3 is TGTGCCACTAATAACGAGGGCGAGGGCGCTTTCTTT.

V is TRBV11-2 and J is TRBJ1-1, with D maybe TRBD1 (6 bases). Germline V gene lookup returns CDR1 SGHAT and CDR2 FQNNGV. The CDR3 has 14 residues. V was pared by 1 base and J by 5 bases, with 11 bases between. For the CDR3, the DNA is TGTGCCAGCAGCTTAGTGGGCAGGGGAACTGAAGCTTTCTTT. This codes for CASSLVGRGTEAFF.

This chain joins TRBV7-9 and TRBJ2-1; the match to TRBD2 covers 12 bases. This CDR3 comprises 16 residues. Per the germline V gene, CDR1 is SEHNR and CDR2 is FQNEAQ (reference sequence). J was trimmed by 1 base and V by 5 bases; bases with no gene match: 3. CDR3 residues: CASSQTSGSSYNEQFF. DNA for the CDR3: TGTGCCAGCAGCCAGACTAGCGGGAGTTCCTACAATGAGCAGTTCTTC.

This clone was seen just once. V and J are TRBV27 and TRBJ1-6; 7 positions match TRBD1. The germline gives CDR1 MNHEY, CDR2 SMNVEV (reference sequence). The length of the CDR3 is 14 residues. The ends lost 4 bases at V and 9 bases at J; junction bases unmatched: 6. The CDR3: CASSSGGKVSPLHF. In DNA, the CDR3 is TGTGCCAGCAGTTCAGGGGGTAAGGTTTCACCCCTCCACTTT.

This chain joins TRBV30 and TRBJ2-5, with TRBD2 matching over 11 bases. The germline CDR1 and CDR2 sequences are GTSNPN and SVGIG (reference sequence). The CDR3 is 14 residues long. V lost 0 bases, J lost 7 bases, and 4 bases stayed unmatched. CDR3: CAWSVLAGVVTQYF. The DNA for the CDR3 is TGTGCCTGGAGTGTACTAGCGGGAGTTGTGACCCAGTACTTC.

The genes are TRBV18 and TRBJ2-7; tentatively, D is TRBD1 or TRBD2 (5 bases each). CDR1 is KGHSH, CDR2 LQKENI, per germline. The V end was cut by 1 base, the J end by 2 bases, with 18 bases between. The CDR3 spans 17 residues. This CDR3 is CASSPQPPGPLTYEQYF. In DNA, the CDR3 is TGTGCCAGCTCACCACAACCTCCGGGACCCTTAACCTACGAGCAGTACTTC.

This clone appeared a single time. J is TRBJ2-7 and V is TRBV7-2; 9 nucleotides line up with TRBD2. The CDR3 contains 15 residues. CDR1 is SGHTA, CDR2 FQGNSA, per germline. V was pared by 5 bases and J by 0 bases, with 5 bases of the junction left unmatched. Written as DNA, the CDR3 is TGTGCCAGCAGCCCCTTTAGCGGGAGCTCCTACGAGCAGTACTTC. Translated: CASSPFSGSSYEQYF.

The chain is built from TRBV19 and TRBJ2-7; 7 bases align to TRBD1. The CDR3 is 16 residues long. V was clipped by 5 bases and J by 0 bases; unmatched bases: 10. CDR1 and CDR2 from the germline V gene are LNHDA and SQIVND (reference sequence). The CDR3 nucleotides read TGTGCCAGTAGTCCGAGGGGGACAGCTAGCTCCTACGAGCAGTACTTC. Protein product: CASSPRGTASSYEQYF.

The genes are TRBV5-5 and TRBJ2-3; 11 nucleotides align to TRBD2. Germline lookup yields CDR1 SGHKS and CDR2 YYEKEE (reference sequence). The CDR3 covers 16 residues. The V gene end was trimmed by 2 bases and the J gene end by 2 bases; junction bases not matched to a gene: 4. The CDR3 here is CASSFRLAGTTDTQYF. CDR3 sequence (DNA): TGTGCCAGCAGCTTTCGACTAGCGGGAACCACAGATACGCAGTATTTT.

The genes are TRBV29-1 and TRBJ1-1; maybe TRBD1 (6 bases). Germline loops: CDR1 SQVTM, CDR2 ANQGSEA. The CDR3 totals 15 residues. V lost 2 bases, J lost 5 bases, and 18 bases lay in between. The CDR3 protein is CSVERGFGGLTEAFF. CDR3 coding DNA: TGCAGCGTTGAAAGGGGTTTTGGGGGGCTGACTGAAGCTTTCTTT.

The chain employs TRBV29-1 and TRBJ2-5; D is undetermined. V lost 0 bases, J lost 1 base, and 6 bases lay in between. Germline CDR1 and CDR2: SQVTM and ANQGSEA. The CDR3 runs to 13 residues. The CDR3 sequence: CSVEEQTQETQYF. DNA of the CDR3: TGCAGCGTTGAAGAGCAGACCCAAGAGACCCAGTACTTC.

The chain recombines TRBV19 with TRBJ1-2, with 8 positions matching TRBD1. The CDR3 consists of 15 residues. Per the germline V gene, CDR1 is LNHDA and CDR2 is SQIVND (reference sequence). With 4 bases clipped from V and 8 bases from J, the junction kept 12 bases outside the gene matches. The CDR3 region is CASSTGLPGGEGYTF. The CDR3 DNA is TGTGCCAGTAGTACGGGGCTCCCAGGGGGCGAAGGCTACACCTTC.

V is TRBV7-6 and J is TRBJ1-1; no reliable D call. From germline, CDR1 is SGHVS and CDR2 FNYEAQ. This CDR3 region has 12 residues. Trimming left V 5 bases short and J 0 bases short, with 4 bases between. CDR3 sequence: CASSGMNTEAFF. CDR3 nucleotides: TGTGCCAGCAGCGGGATGAACACTGAAGCTTTCTTT.

The chain uses TRBV7-2 and TRBJ2-2, with 10 bases lining up with TRBD1. Germline CDR1 SGHTA, CDR2 FQGNSA. This CDR3 has 19 amino acids. V was clipped by 0 bases and J by 2 bases; unmatched bases: 9. The CDR3 loop reads CASSLARDRGLGNTGELFF. The CDR3 bases are TGTGCCAGCAGCTTAGCTCGGGACAGGGGTCTGGGAAACACCGGGGAGCTGTTTTTT.

The V gene is TRBV4-2, the J gene TRBJ2-5; 11 positions match TRBD2. The V and J ends lost 5 bases and 1 base, in that order; junction bases with no gene match: 6. CDR1 and CDR2 from the germline V gene are LGHNA and YNFKEQ. This CDR3 comprises 16 residues. The CDR3 is CASSRGLAATQETQYF. The CDR3 coding sequence is TGTGCCAGCAGCAGGGGACTAGCGGCGACCCAAGAGACCCAGTACTTC.

V usage is TRBV5-1 and J usage is TRBJ2-5; 8 bases are a match to TRBD1. Per germline, CDR1 SGHRS and CDR2 YFSETQ. The CDR3 covers 15 residues. With V trimmed by 1 base and J by 5 bases, 7 bases remained unmatched. CDR3 in DNA: TGCGCCAGCAGCTTGCGACAGGGGAGTATGGAGACCCAGTACTTC. Translating gives CASSLRQGSMETQYF.

V is TRBV10-3 and J is TRBJ2-7; maybe TRBD2 (5 bases). The germline V and J ends were trimmed by 10 bases and 2 bases, with 15 bases remaining between them. CDR3 length: 13 residues. CDR1 is ENHRY, CDR2 SYGVKD, per germline. CDR3 nucleotide sequence: TGTGCCACCGCAGGAGCGACTACCTACGAGCAGTACTTC. Its translation: CATAGATTYEQYF.

The chain combines TRBV7-8 with TRBJ2-1, with 11 bases identical to TRBD1. CDR1 SGHVS and CDR2 FQNEAQ come from the germline V gene. The CDR3 covers 16 residues. J lost 7 bases, V lost 2 bases, and 7 bases had no gene match. DNA of the CDR3: TGTGCCAGCAGCTTAACGGGACAGGGGGACTTTAATGAGCAGTTCTTC. As protein: CASSLTGQGDFNEQFF.

The chain recombines TRBV20-1 with TRBJ2-2; possibly TRBD2 for D (6 bases). In germline, CDR1 is DFQATT, CDR2 SNEGSKA (reference sequence). V was clipped by 5 bases and J by 13 bases, with 14 bases between them. This CDR3 comprises 11 residues. CDR3 sequence (DNA): TGCAGTGCTCTTGAACGGGGAGGGCTGTTTTTT. It is translated as CSALERGGLFF.

The V call is TRBV5-4, the J call TRBJ1-4; 7 nucleotides match TRBD1. Germline CDR1 is SGHNT and CDR2 is YYREEE (reference sequence). The junction had 5 bases not matched to a gene; V was cut back by 0 bases and J by 0 bases. The CDR3 spans 17 residues. The CDR3 reads CASSLAAGGATNEKLFF. The CDR3 nucleotides read TGTGCCAGCAGCTTGGCGGCAGGGGGTGCAACTAATGAAAAACTGTTTTTT.

Notes on this clone: One end of the junction fails to match germline, which may point to a read error. The chain couples TRBV29-1 to TRBJ1-1; no clear D. Germline V gives CDR1 SQVTM, CDR2 ANQGSEA. The CDR3 loop spans 13 amino acids. CDR3 sequence: CSVEGRLNTAAFF. In DNA form, the CDR3 reads TGCAGCGTTGAGGGCAGGTTGAACACTGCAGCTTTCTTT.

This clone was observed a single time. This chain connects TRBV27 to TRBJ2-7; TRBD1 matches 12 bases. Germline V gene lookup returns CDR1 MNHEY and CDR2 SMNVEV (reference sequence). The V segment lost 4 bases and the J segment 4 bases; nucleotides outside the gene matches: 8. The CDR3 length is 16 residues. CDR3 DNA: TGTGCCAGCAGTTACACCGGGACAGGGGGCACTTACGAGCAGTACTTC. Amino acid sequence: CASSYTGTGGTYEQYF.

J is TRBJ2-7 and V is TRBV9, with 7 positions matching TRBD2. Germline CDR1 SGDLS, CDR2 YYNGEE. Unmatched junction bases numbered 5, after V lost 1 base and J lost 1 base. The CDR3 loop spans 15 amino acids. In DNA form, the CDR3 reads TGTGCCAGCAGCGTACGCGCGGGAGATTCCTACGAGCAGTACTTC. As protein: CASSVRAGDSYEQYF.